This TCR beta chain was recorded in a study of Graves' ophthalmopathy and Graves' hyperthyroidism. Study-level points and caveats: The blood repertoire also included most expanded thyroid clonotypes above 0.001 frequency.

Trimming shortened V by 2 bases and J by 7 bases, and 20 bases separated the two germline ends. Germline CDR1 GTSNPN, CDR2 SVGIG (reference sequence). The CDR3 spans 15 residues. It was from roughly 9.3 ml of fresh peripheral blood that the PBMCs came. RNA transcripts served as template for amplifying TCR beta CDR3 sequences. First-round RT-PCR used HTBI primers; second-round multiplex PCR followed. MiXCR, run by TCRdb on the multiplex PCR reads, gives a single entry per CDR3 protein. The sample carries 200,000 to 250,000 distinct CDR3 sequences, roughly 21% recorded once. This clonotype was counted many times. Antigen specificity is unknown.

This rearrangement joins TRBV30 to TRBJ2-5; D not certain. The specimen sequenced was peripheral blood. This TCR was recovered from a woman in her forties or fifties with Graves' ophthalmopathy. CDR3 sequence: CAWSPPGPDFVTQYF. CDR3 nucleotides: TGTGCCTGGAGTCCGCCGGGCCCCGATTTTGTGACCCAGTACTTC.